A selection of T cell receptor beta chains follows, all from one sample in a study of cytomegalovirus exposure and HLA in healthy donors. TCRdb's copy holds only in-frame clones and misses some; the assay was immunoSEQ multiplex PCR. The sample holds approximately 260,000 clones, about 86% seen once. Sequencing was carried out using PBMCs. These receptors all stem from a woman aged 25 to 45 in good health and CMV-seropositive. Both conserved end residues are part of each CDR3. Size values are once, few and many counts, or a class for expanded clones, and some rows have none.

>TRBJ2-1|.|TRBV29-1
CSVERPGLEEQFF
>TRBJ2-1|.|TRBV5-8
CASSLQGWDYNEQFF
>TRBJ2-7|.|TRBV7-2
CASSYKWGQGVEQYF
>TRBJ2-7|.|TRBV5-1
CASSLDARDYEQYF
>TRBJ1-2|.|TRBV11-2
CASSLGTGTYYGYTF
>TRBJ1-2|few|TRBV2
CASSGQGGGGYTF
>TRBJ1-2|few|TRBV25-1
CASSVRENYGYTF
>TRBJ2-1|.|TRBV7-9
CASSLASGDNNEQFF
>TRBJ1-4|.|TRBV10-1
CASRSSVEEKLFF
>TRBJ2-2|few|TRBV27
CASRDYPLGELFF
>TRBJ2-1|.|TRBV2
CASSSTGLYNEQFF
>TRBJ2-7|once|TRBV5-1
CASSLTGSGTGKTYEQYF
>TRBJ2-7|.|TRBV6-6
CASSAAGEQYF
>TRBJ2-7|.|TRBV28
CASSLRGPYDF
>TRBJ2-7|once|TRBV5-4
CASSLATRVTEQYF
>TRBJ1-2|.|TRBV5-1
CASSSTLNYGYTF
>TRBJ2-2|.|TRBV6-4
CASSRGELFF
>TRBJ1-2|.|TRBV5-8
CASSYGTGFYGYTF
>TRBJ2-1|.|TRBV5-4
CASSSKQDGYNEQFF
>TRBJ2-5|.|TRBV5-1
CASSLEGAGGETQYF
>TRBJ2-1|.|TRBV9
CASSVVDRGNEQFF
>TRBJ1-2|.|TRBV2
CASSGRQRANYGYTF
>TRBJ1-5|.|TRBV5-4
CASSLSPQNQPQHF
>TRBJ2-1|.|TRBV5-6
CASSLGLGQFF
>TRBJ2-1|.|TRBV11-2
CASSLDNGSHNEQFF
>TRBJ2-5|few|TRBV6-1
CASSELAGGQETQYF